The 16 T cell receptor beta chains below all came from one sample that was sequenced in a study of cytomegalovirus exposure and HLA in healthy donors. Amplification used 60 Vbeta primers and 13 Jbeta primers. Generated by immunoSEQ multiplex PCR, the TCRdb table keeps only in-frame clones and is missing some. Among roughly 120,000 clones listed, about 81% were seen once. Sequenced material: PBMCs. Source of these receptors: a woman in her twenties or thirties in good health and CMV-seronegative.

The chain employs TRBV19 and TRBJ2-7; 10 bases are shared with TRBD1. The V and J ends lost 5 bases and 6 bases, in that order; junction bases with no gene match: 13. The germline V gene encodes CDR1 LNHDA and CDR2 SQIVND (reference sequence). This CDR3 has 16 residues. The CDR3 is CASSLTIGTGASEQYF. The CDR3 DNA follows: TGTGCCAGTAGTCTGACTATAGGGACAGGGGCATCCGAGCAGTACTTC.

This rearrangement joins TRBV4-1 to TRBJ2-7, with 9 bases aligning to TRBD1. Germline V gene sequence: CDR1 MGHRA, CDR2 YSYEKL. Unmatched junction bases numbered 6, after V lost 1 base and J lost 5 bases. The CDR3 is 15 amino acids. CDR3 protein: CASSQVAGQGHEQYF. CDR3 nucleotide sequence: TGCGCCAGCAGCCAAGTTGCGGGACAGGGCCACGAGCAGTACTTC.

The chain links TRBV21-1 to TRBJ2-2; the D call of TRBD2 is as the table states it, not checked on the DNA. TRBV21-1 is an annotated pseudogene. This CDR3 is built from 17 residues. The CDR3 sequence is CASSRARGAANTGELFF. In DNA, the CDR3 is TGTGCCAGCAGCAGAGCCCGGGGGGCAGCGAACACCGGGGAGCTGTTTTTT.

The J gene is TRBJ2-1, the V gene TRBV7-3; 10 nucleotides align to TRBD2. V lost 2 bases to trimming and J lost 5 bases; unmatched junction nucleotides: 6. From germline, CDR1 is SGHTA and CDR2 FQGTGA. This CDR3 contains 16 residues. CDR3: CASSLETSGINNEQFF. The CDR3 DNA reads as TGTGCCAGCAGCTTAGAAACTAGCGGGATCAACAATGAGCAGTTCTTC.

This clone has more than one count but fewer than ten. The chain recombines TRBV4-1 with TRBJ1-1; possible D gene TRBD1, 6 bases. The germline V and J ends were trimmed by 5 bases and 3 bases, with 10 bases remaining between them. The CDR3 runs to 13 residues. CDR1 and CDR2 from the germline V gene are MGHRA and YSYEKL. CDR3 loop: CASSYPGDTEAFF. DNA of the CDR3: TGCGCCAGCAGCTACCCAGGGGACACTGAAGCTTTCTTT.

CDR3 in amino acids: CASSLAGQSQETQYF. The CDR3 DNA reads as TGTGCCAGCAGCTTAGCGGGGCAGTCCCAAGAGACCCAGTACTTC. The chain combines TRBV11-1 with TRBJ2-5; a possible D gene is TRBD1 (5 bases). This CDR3 is 15 amino acids long. The V gene's germline CDR1 is SGHAT and CDR2 FQDESV (reference sequence). Trimming shortened V by 0 bases and J by 1 base, and 9 bases separated the two germline ends.

The rearrangement uses TRBV2 and TRBJ2-7; no reliable D call. V lost 5 bases and J lost 3, with 2 bases in between. This CDR3 spans 10 amino acids. Germline CDR1 is SNHLY and CDR2 is FYNNEI. CDR3 sequence: CASSLYEQYF. The CDR3 nucleotides read TGTGCCAGCAGTCTCTACGAGCAGTACTTC. Drawing the rest from reference TRBV2 and TRBJ2-7, the complete variable domain is EPEVTQTPSHQVTQMGQEVILRCVPISNHLYFYWYRQILGQKVEFLVSFYNNEISEKSEIFDDQFSVERPDGSNFTLKIRSTKLEDSAMYFCASSLYEQYFGPGTRLTVT.

The genes are TRBV15 and TRBJ2-1; 8 bases agree with TRBD2. This CDR3 spans 17 amino acids. Germline V gene lookup returns CDR1 LNHNV and CDR2 YYDKDF (reference sequence). V dropped 3 bases and J dropped 7; count of bases not matched to a gene: 14. The CDR3 DNA sequence: TGTGCCACCAGCAGGCGATCCGGGACTAGGTCGAATAATGAGCAGTTCTTC. Encoded protein: CATSRRSGTRSNNEQFF.

Only one count was recorded for this clone. The V and J genes are TRBV5-1 and TRBJ1-2, with TRBD1 matching 8 bases. The trim removed 3 bases at V and 4 bases at J, leaving 8 bases unmatched. The CDR3 extends over 15 amino acids. Germline CDR1 is SGHRS and CDR2 is YFSETQ. CDR3 amino acids: CASSSSGGSVYGYTF. The CDR3 DNA follows: TGCGCCAGCAGCTCCTCAGGGGGCTCGGTCTATGGCTACACCTTC.

The chain recombines TRBV30 with TRBJ1-5; D perhaps matches TRBD1 (5 bases). V gave up 1 base and J gave up 7 bases, with 8 bases separating them. Germline CDR1 reads GTSNPN; CDR2 reads SVGIG (reference sequence). The CDR3 is 12 amino acids. For the CDR3, the DNA is TGTGCCTGGAGTGCGGGGGGACAGCCCCAGCATTTT. It translates to CAWSAGGQPQHF.

The rearrangement links TRBV12-5 to TRBJ1-1; D is unclear. Germline V gives CDR1 LGHNT, CDR2 FRNRAP. The V and J ends lost 2 bases and 4 bases respectively, with 17 bases between them. CDR3 length: 16 amino acids. The CDR3 is CASGLILVGRITEAFF. In DNA, the CDR3 is TGTGCTAGTGGTTTGATATTGGTCGGTCGAATCACTGAAGCTTTCTTT.

This rearrangement joins TRBV30 to TRBJ2-7; TRBD1 agrees at 7 bases. CDR1 is GTSNPN, CDR2 SVGIG, per germline (reference sequence). V trimming: 4 bases; J trimming: 5 bases; junction bases outside the gene matches: 11. The CDR3 is 14 residues long. Here the CDR3 DNA reads TGTGCCTGGAACCGACAGGGAGTAAGCCACGAGCAGTACTTC. Translated: CAWNRQGVSHEQYF.

The chain has TRBV7-3 and TRBJ2-2, with 10 bases lining up with TRBD2. Germline-derived CDR1 and CDR2 are SGHTA and FQGTGA. The CDR3 covers 15 residues. V dropped 6 bases and J dropped 6; count of bases not matched to a gene: 7. CDR3 sequence reads: CASSESGRASGELFF. The CDR3 DNA reads TGTGCCAGCAGTGAGAGCGGGAGGGCCTCCGGGGAGCTGTTTTTT.

CDR3 in DNA: TGTGCCAGCAGCCAGGGGACAGCTGGGCAGCCCCAGCATTTT. Amino acid sequence: CASSQGTAGQPQHF. The genes are TRBV7-2 and TRBJ1-5, with 7 nucleotides matching TRBD1. Germline CDR1 and CDR2: SGHTA and FQGNSA. The CDR3 totals 14 residues. The trim removed 5 bases at V and 7 bases at J, leaving 8 bases unmatched. Using reference TRBV7-2 and TRBJ1-5 for the parts outside the CDR3, the full variable domain is GAGVSQSPSNKVTEKGKDVELRCDPISGHTALYWYRQSLGQGLEFLIYFQGNSAPDKSGLPSDRFSAERTGGSVSTLTIQRTQQEDSAVYLCASSQGTAGQPQHFGDGTRLSIL.

The rearrangement uses TRBV5-1 and TRBJ2-3, with TRBD2 matching 7 bases. Trimming took 0 bases from V and 2 from J; bases not matched to a gene: 3. The CDR3 totals 15 residues. CDR1 is SGHRS and CDR2 is YFSETQ in the germline V gene. CDR3 loop: CASSLAGRATDTQYF. CDR3 nucleotides: TGCGCCAGCAGCTTGGCGGGGAGGGCCACAGATACGCAGTATTTT.

As to this clone: An end of the junction does not agree with germline; a read error may underlie this. The chain has TRBV5-4 and TRBJ1-1; tentative D call: TRBD1 (5 bases). Germline V gene data show CDR1 as SGHNT and CDR2 as YYREEE (reference sequence). The CDR3 length is 15 residues. In DNA form, the CDR3 reads TGCGCCAGCAGCCAAGACAGCCGGGCAGGAACTGAAGCTTTCTTT. This translates into CASSQDSRAGTEAFF.